The 22 T cell receptor beta chains given below trace back to one sample, sequenced in a study of neoadjuvant anti-PD-1 for oral cavity cancer. The repertoire was sequenced with immunoSEQ multiplex PCR; TCRdb's copy has only in-frame clones and lacks some. This repertoire shows over 80,000 clones, approximately 80% found once; its top ten account for about 2.9%. Sequences were derived from PBMCs, sampled before nivolumab (anti-PD-1) treatment. The source is a person between 35 and 79 years old with oral cavity squamous cell carcinoma.

This chain connects TRBV6-1 to TRBJ2-3; D unresolved. With 5 bases removed from V and 6 bases from J, the gap between germline ends came to 15 bases. Looked up from germline, CDR1 is MNHNS and CDR2 is SASEGT. The CDR3 covers 14 residues. In nucleotides, the CDR3 is TGTGCCAGCAGTACCGCCGGCGGAATGGATACGCAGTATTTT. It yields the protein CASSTAGGMDTQYF.

J is TRBJ2-1 and V is TRBV10-1, with D uncertain. This CDR3 spans 14 amino acids. Per germline, CDR1 WNHNN and CDR2 SYGVQD (reference sequence). V lost 8 bases and J 0 bases, leaving 11 bases between the germline ends. The chain's CDR3 is CASSRASSYNEQFF. DNA of the CDR3: TGCGCCAGCTCCCGGGCCAGCTCCTACAATGAGCAGTTCTTC.

V and J are TRBV29-1 and TRBJ2-2; 7 bases match TRBD2. CDR1 SQVTM and CDR2 ANQGSEA come from the germline V gene. Unmatched junction bases numbered 4, after V lost 3 bases and J lost 6 bases. This CDR3 spans 13 amino acids. CDR3: CSVESSGAGELFF. The CDR3 bases are TGCAGCGTTGAGTCTAGCGGAGCCGGGGAGCTGTTTTTT.

The chain is built from TRBV6-5 and TRBJ2-1; 10 bases are a match to TRBD2. The CDR3 runs 15 residues. Germline V gives CDR1 MNHEY, CDR2 SVGAGI. V shed 6 bases and J 7 bases; nucleotides not matched to a gene: 9. CDR3 DNA sequence: TGTGCCAGCAGCCTAGCGGGAGAGGGCTATAATGAGCAGTTCTTC. It yields the protein CASSLAGEGYNEQFF.

J is TRBJ1-2 and V is TRBV10-3, with D maybe TRBD1 (6 bases). This CDR3 spans 16 amino acids. From germline, CDR1 is ENHRY and CDR2 SYGVKD. Between the trimmed V and J ends, which lost 10 bases and 1 base, there was a span of 22 bases. The CDR3 loop is CATIPGTSIRNYGYTF. The DNA of the CDR3 is TGTGCCACTATTCCCGGGACATCCATTCGTAACTATGGCTACACCTTC.

The genes are TRBV9 and TRBJ1-3; D gene unclear. CDR1 is SGDLS, CDR2 YYNGEE, per germline. This CDR3 spans 15 amino acids. Trimming left V 0 bases short and J 4 bases short, with 11 bases between. DNA for the CDR3: TGTGCCAGCAGCGTAGGGGTAGGGCCAGGAAACACCATATATTTT. Its protein product is CASSVGVGPGNTIYF.

The CDR3 loop is CASSSGQGATNEQFF. CDR3 nucleotide sequence: TGTGCCAGCAGTTCCGGACAGGGGGCTACGAATGAGCAGTTCTTC. This chain uses TRBV6-5 with TRBJ2-1, with TRBD1 identical over 11 bases. Trimming at V came to 4 bases and at J to 7 bases, leaving 6 bases not matched to a gene. CDR1 and CDR2 from the germline V gene are MNHEY and SVGAGI. The CDR3 extends over 15 amino acids.

The sample holds one count of this clone. The CDR3 DNA reads TGTGCCAGCAGCCCCTCCGGGACTAGCCTATACAATGAGCAGTTCTTC. Amino acids: CASSPSGTSLYNEQFF. This chain links TRBV7-6 with TRBJ2-1, with 9 bases identical to TRBD2. The length of the CDR3 is 16 residues. Unmatched junction bases numbered 9, after V lost 5 bases and J lost 4 bases. From germline, CDR1 is SGHVS and CDR2 FNYEAQ.

The rearrangement uses TRBV5-1 and TRBJ1-1; possibly TRBD1 for D (6 bases). The CDR3 totals 13 residues. Germline CDR1 and CDR2: SGHRS and YFSETQ. V was trimmed by 5 bases and J by 0 bases, leaving 8 bases between them. The CDR3 loop is CASRRDMNTEAFF. The CDR3 DNA reads as TGCGCCAGCAGGCGGGACATGAACACTGAAGCTTTCTTT. The whole variable domain, remainder taken from reference TRBV5-1 and TRBJ1-1, is KAGVTQTPRYLIKTRGQQVTLSCSPISGHRSVSWYQQTPGQGLQFLFEYFSETQRNKGNFPGRFSGRQFSNSRSEMNVSTLELGDSALYLCASRRDMNTEAFFGQGTRLTVV.

The chain couples TRBV19 to TRBJ1-5, with a weak D call TRBD1 (6 bases). The CDR3 is made up of 14 amino acids. V lost 4 bases, J lost 9 bases, and 16 bases lay in between. Germline V lookup: CDR1 LNHDA, CDR2 SQIVND (reference sequence). The CDR3 bases are TGTGCCAGTAGTAGTGGGCAGGGGTCGAGGCCCCAGCATTTT. Protein sequence: CASSSGQGSRPQHF.

In its sample, this clone was seen once. This chain uses TRBV11-2 with TRBJ2-5, with TRBD2 identical over 9 bases. Germline V lookup: CDR1 SGHAT, CDR2 FQNNGV. V trimming: 4 bases; J trimming: 4 bases; junction bases outside the gene matches: 4. The CDR3 sequence is 14 residues long. CDR3 loop: CASSSGLASETQYF. In DNA, the CDR3 is TGTGCCAGCAGCTCGGGACTAGCCTCAGAGACCCAGTACTTC.

The chain joins TRBV9 to TRBJ1-1; the D is unclear. Trimming cost V 3 bases and J 4 bases, with 4 bases left between them. Germline-derived CDR1 and CDR2 are SGDLS and YYNGEE. The CDR3 runs to 11 residues. The CDR3 bases are TGTGCCAGCAGCGGGGGCACTGAAGCTTTCTTT. Amino acids: CASSGGTEAFF.

The chain couples TRBV11-2 to TRBJ2-7; maybe TRBD1 (6 bases). The CDR3 consists of 14 residues. Trimming took off 1 base at V and 3 bases at J, with 10 bases between the two ends. The germline gives CDR1 SGHAT, CDR2 FQNNGV. CDR3 nucleotides: TGTGCCAGCAGCTTAGGACAGGCCCTCTACGAGCAGTACTTC. Amino acid sequence: CASSLGQALYEQYF.

The V call is TRBV2, the J call TRBJ1-2; D is unclear. The CDR3 has 12 amino acids. The V and J ends lost 6 bases and 8 bases respectively, with 13 bases between them. Germline-derived CDR1 and CDR2 are SNHLY and FYNNEI. The CDR3 sequence is CASSLPVAGYTF. CDR3 bases: TGTGCCAGCAGCCTCCCGGTGGCGGGCTACACCTTC.

This rearrangement joins TRBV10-3 to TRBJ2-3, with D perhaps TRBD1 (6 bases). CDR1 and CDR2 from the germline V gene are ENHRY and SYGVKD. This CDR3 spans 15 amino acids. Trimming took 0 bases from V and 3 from J, leaving 10 bases between them. The CDR3 DNA sequence: TGTGCCATCAGTGAGTCTTACAGGGAAACAGATACGCAGTATTTT. This codes for CAISESYRETDTQYF.

The V call is TRBV5-4, the J call TRBJ1-2, with TRBD1 matching over 7 bases. V was clipped by 0 bases and J by 4 bases; unmatched bases: 3. Looked up from germline, CDR1 is SGHNT and CDR2 is YYREEE (reference sequence). The CDR3 consists of 14 residues. The CDR3 spells CASSLEGALYGYTF. For the CDR3, the DNA is TGTGCCAGCAGCTTGGAGGGGGCTCTCTATGGCTACACCTTC.

The chain combines TRBV7-9 with TRBJ2-7; unclear D gene. The CDR3 contains 13 residues. Germline-derived CDR1 and CDR2 are SEHNR and FQNEAQ (reference sequence). Trimming stripped 1 base from V and 4 bases from J, with 8 bases between. CDR3 coding DNA: TGTGCCAGCAGCTTAGTGGTGAGTTACGAGCAGTACTTC. As protein: CASSLVVSYEQYF.

The chain has TRBV10-3 and TRBJ1-2; D is unclear. CDR1 and CDR2 (germline): ENHRY, SYGVKD. The CDR3 sequence is 11 residues long. Trimming removed 4 bases at V and 3 bases at J, with 3 bases between. The CDR3 DNA reads TGTGCCATCAGTGGGGACTATGGCTACACCTTC. Translated: CAISGDYGYTF.

This clone showed up just once. V gene TRBV7-9 combines with J gene TRBJ2-1; the match to TRBD2 covers 9 bases. V lost 2 bases, J lost 6 bases, and 5 bases stayed unmatched. Germline CDR1 and CDR2: SEHNR and FQNEAQ (reference sequence). The CDR3 length is 15 residues. The CDR3 DNA is TGTGCCAGCAGCTTATGGCTAGCGGGAATCAATGAGCAGTTCTTC. Residues: CASSLWLAGINEQFF.

This chain links TRBV25-1 with TRBJ1-5; D remains ambiguous. The V gene lost 1 base and the J gene lost 7 bases, with 14 bases spanning the gap. Germline V CDR1 and CDR2: MGHDK, SYGVNS. The CDR3 runs 15 residues. The CDR3 DNA follows: TGTGCCAGCAGTGAATCGGGCCAACCGGGGCAGCCCCAGCATTTT. Protein product: CASSESGQPGQPQHF.

This clone has only one observation. The chain couples TRBV29-1 to TRBJ2-7, with D perhaps TRBD1 (6 bases). The V gene lost 5 bases and the J gene lost 3 bases, with 8 bases spanning the gap. Germline V gene sequence: CDR1 SQVTM, CDR2 ANQGSEA. The CDR3 has 11 amino acids. CDR3 nucleotides: TGCAGCGTTCAACAGGGCTACGAGCAGTACTTC. Translating gives CSVQQGYEQYF.

This chain links TRBV10-3 with TRBJ2-3; D is undetermined. V lost 6 bases, J lost 6 bases, and 7 bases lay in between. The CDR3 spans 11 residues. CDR1 is ENHRY and CDR2 is SYGVKD in the germline V gene. The CDR3 bases are TGTGCCATCAGCCCTAAGGATACGCAGTATTTT. It yields the protein CAISPKDTQYF.